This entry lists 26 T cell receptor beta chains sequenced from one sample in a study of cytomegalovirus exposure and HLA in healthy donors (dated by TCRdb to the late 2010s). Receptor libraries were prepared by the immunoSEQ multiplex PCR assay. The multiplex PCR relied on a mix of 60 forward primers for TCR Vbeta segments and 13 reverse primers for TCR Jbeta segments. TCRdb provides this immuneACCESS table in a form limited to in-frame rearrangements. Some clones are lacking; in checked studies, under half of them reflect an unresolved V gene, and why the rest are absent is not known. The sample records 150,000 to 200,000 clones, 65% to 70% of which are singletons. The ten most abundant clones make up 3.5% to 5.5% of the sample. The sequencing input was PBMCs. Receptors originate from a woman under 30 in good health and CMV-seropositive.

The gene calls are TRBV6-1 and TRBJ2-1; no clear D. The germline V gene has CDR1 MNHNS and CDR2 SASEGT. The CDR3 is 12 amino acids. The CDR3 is CVTRSSYNEQFF. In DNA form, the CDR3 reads TGTGTAACCCGGTCCTCCTACAATGAGCAGTTCTTC.

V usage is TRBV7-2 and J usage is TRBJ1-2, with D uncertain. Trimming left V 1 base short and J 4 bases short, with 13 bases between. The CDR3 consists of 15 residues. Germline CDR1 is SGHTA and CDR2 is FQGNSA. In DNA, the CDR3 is TGTGCCAGCAGCTTAGACCCCACAGCCCTCTATGGCTACACCTTC. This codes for CASSLDPTALYGYTF. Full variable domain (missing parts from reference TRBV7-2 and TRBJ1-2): GAGVSQSPSNKVTEKGKDVELRCDPISGHTALYWYRQSLGQGLEFLIYFQGNSAPDKSGLPSDRFSAERTGGSVSTLTIQRTQQEDSAVYLCASSLDPTALYGYTFGSGTRLTVV.

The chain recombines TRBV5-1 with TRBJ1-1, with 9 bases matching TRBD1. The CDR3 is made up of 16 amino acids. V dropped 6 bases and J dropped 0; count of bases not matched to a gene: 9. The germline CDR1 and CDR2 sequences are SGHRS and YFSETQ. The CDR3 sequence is CASKYTGGAMNTEAFF. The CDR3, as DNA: TGCGCCAGCAAATACACAGGGGGCGCGATGAACACTGAAGCTTTCTTT.

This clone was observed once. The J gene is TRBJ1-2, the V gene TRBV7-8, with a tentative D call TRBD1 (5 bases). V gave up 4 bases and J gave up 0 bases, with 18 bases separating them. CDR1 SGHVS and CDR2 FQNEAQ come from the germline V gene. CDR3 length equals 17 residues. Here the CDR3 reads CASSYGHLGGSNYGYTF. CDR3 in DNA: TGTGCCAGCAGCTACGGACACTTAGGTGGATCTAACTATGGCTACACCTTC.

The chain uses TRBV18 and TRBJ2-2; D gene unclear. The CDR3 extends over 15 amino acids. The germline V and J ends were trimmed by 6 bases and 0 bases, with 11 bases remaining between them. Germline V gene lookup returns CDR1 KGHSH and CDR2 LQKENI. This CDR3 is CASSTQAANTGELFF. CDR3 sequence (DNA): TGTGCCAGCTCGACCCAGGCTGCGAACACCGGGGAGCTGTTTTTT.

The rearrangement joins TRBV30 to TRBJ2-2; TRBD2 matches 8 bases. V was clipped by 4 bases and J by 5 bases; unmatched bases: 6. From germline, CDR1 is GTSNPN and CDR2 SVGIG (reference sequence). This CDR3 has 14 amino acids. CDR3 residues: CAWKRAGATGELFF. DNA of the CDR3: TGTGCCTGGAAAAGAGCGGGAGCGACCGGGGAGCTGTTTTTT.

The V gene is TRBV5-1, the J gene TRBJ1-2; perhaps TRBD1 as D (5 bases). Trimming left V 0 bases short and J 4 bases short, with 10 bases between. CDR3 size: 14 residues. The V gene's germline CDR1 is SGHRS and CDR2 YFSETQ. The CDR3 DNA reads TGCGCCAGCAGCTTGGAAGGGGCCCGCTATGGCTACACCTTC. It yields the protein CASSLEGARYGYTF.

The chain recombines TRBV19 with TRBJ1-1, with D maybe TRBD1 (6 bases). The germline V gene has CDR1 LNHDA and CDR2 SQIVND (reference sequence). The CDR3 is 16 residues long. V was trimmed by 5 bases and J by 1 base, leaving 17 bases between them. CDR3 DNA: TGTGCCAGTAGTCCCTGGACAGAGGACAGGAACACTGAAGCTTTCTTT. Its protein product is CASSPWTEDRNTEAFF. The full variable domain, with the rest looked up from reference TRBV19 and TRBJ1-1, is DGGITQSPKYLFRKEGQNVTLSCEQNLNHDAMYWYRQDPGQGLRLIYYSQIVNDFQKGDIAEGYSVSREKKESFPLTVTSAQKNPTAFYLCASSPWTEDRNTEAFFGQGTRLTVV.

The CDR3 nucleotides are TGTGCCTGGAGTTACAGGGAAAATACGCAGTATTTT. Encoded protein: CAWSYRENTQYF. V usage is TRBV30 and J usage is TRBJ2-3; possibly TRBD1 for D (6 bases). Trimming took 2 bases from V and 7 from J, leaving 10 bases between them. The germline CDR1 and CDR2 sequences are GTSNPN and SVGIG (reference sequence). CDR3 length: 12 amino acids.

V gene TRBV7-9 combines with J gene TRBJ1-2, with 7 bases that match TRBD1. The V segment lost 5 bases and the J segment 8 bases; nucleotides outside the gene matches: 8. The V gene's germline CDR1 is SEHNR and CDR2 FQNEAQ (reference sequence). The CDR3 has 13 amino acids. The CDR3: CASSPQGVGGYTF. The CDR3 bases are TGTGCCAGCAGCCCTCAGGGGGTTGGAGGCTACACCTTC.

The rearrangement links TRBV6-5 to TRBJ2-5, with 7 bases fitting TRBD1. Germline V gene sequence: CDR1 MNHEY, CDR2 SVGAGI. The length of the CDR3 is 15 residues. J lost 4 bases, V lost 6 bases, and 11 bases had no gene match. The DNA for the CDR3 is TGTGCCAGCAGCACTACTGACAGGGTGGGAGAGACCCAGTACTTC. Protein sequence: CASSTTDRVGETQYF.

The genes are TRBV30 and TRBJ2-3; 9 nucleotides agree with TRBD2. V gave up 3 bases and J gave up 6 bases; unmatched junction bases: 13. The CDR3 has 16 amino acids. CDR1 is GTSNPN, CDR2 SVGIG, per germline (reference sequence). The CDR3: CAWSSEGGRAWDTQYF. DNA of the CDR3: TGTGCCTGGAGCTCCGAGGGCGGGAGGGCATGGGATACGCAGTATTTT.

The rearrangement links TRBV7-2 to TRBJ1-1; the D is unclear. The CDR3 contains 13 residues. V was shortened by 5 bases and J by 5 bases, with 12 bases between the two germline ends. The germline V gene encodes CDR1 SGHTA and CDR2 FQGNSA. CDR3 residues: CASSPQELTEAFF. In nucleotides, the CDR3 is TGTGCCAGCAGCCCCCAAGAGTTAACTGAAGCTTTCTTT.

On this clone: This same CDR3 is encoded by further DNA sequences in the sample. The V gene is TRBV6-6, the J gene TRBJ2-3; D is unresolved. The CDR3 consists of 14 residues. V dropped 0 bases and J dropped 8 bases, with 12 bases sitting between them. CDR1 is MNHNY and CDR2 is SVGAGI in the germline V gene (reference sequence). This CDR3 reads CASSYSSIEATQYF. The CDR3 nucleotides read TGTGCCAGCAGTTACTCAAGCATAGAGGCTACGCAGTATTTT.

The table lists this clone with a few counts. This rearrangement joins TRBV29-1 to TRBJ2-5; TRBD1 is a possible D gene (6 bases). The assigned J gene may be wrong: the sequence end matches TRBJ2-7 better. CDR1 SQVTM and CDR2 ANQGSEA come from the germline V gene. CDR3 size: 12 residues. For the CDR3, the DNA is TGCAGCATCACAGGGAGCTCCTACGAGCAGTACTTC. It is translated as CSITGSSYEQYF.

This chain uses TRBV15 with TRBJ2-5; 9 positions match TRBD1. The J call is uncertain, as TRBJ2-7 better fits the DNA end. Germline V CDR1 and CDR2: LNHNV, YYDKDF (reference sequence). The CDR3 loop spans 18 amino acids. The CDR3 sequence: CATSRDPARQGVFYEQYF. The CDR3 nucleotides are TGTGCCACCAGCAGAGATCCGGCCAGACAGGGGGTTTTCTACGAGCAGTACTTC.

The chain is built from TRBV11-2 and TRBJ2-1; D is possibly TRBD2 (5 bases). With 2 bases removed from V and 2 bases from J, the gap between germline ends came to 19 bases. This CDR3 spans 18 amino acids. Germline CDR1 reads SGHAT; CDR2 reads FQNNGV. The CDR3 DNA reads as TGTGCCAGCAGCTTATTTGGACTCCCGGACCCTACCTACAATGAGCAGTTCTTC. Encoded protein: CASSLFGLPDPTYNEQFF.

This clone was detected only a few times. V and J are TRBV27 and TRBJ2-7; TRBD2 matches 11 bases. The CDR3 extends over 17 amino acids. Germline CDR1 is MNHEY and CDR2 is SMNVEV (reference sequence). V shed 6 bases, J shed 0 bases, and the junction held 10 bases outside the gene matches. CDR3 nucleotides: TGTGCCAGCAGGCCCCCGGGACTAGCGGACAACTCCTACGAGCAGTACTTC. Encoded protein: CASRPPGLADNSYEQYF.

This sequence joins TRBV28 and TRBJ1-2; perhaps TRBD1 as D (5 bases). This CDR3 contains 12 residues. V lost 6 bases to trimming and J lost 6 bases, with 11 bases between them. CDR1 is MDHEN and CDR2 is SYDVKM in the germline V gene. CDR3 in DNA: TGTGCCAGCAGCTCAACAGGTCATGGCTACACCTTC. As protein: CASSSTGHGYTF.

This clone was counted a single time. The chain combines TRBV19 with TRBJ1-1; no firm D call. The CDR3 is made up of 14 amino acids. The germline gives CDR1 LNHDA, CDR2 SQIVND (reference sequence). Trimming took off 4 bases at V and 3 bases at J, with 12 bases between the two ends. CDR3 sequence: CASSNTWSDTEAFF. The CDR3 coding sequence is TGTGCCAGTAGTAACACATGGAGTGACACTGAAGCTTTCTTT.

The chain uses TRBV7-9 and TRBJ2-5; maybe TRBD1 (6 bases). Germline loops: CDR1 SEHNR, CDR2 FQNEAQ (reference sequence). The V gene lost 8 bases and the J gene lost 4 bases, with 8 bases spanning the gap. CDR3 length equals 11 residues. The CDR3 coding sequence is TGTGCCAGCGGACAGAGAGAGACCCAGTACTTC. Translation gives CASGQRETQYF.

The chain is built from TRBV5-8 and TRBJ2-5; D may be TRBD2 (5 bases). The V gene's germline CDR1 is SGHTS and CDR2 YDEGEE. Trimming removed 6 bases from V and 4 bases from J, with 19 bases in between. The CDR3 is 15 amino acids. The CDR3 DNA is TGTGCCAGCACTACGGGGTCAGGATTAAGAGAGACCCAGTACTTC. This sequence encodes CASTTGSGLRETQYF.

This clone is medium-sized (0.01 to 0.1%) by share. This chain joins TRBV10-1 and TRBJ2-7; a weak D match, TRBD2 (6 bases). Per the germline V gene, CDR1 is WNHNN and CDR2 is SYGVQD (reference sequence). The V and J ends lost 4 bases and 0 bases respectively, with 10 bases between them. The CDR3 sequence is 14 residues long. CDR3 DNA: TGCGCCAGCAGTGGGGGGGTCGACTCCTACGAGCAGTACTTC. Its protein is CASSGGVDSYEQYF.

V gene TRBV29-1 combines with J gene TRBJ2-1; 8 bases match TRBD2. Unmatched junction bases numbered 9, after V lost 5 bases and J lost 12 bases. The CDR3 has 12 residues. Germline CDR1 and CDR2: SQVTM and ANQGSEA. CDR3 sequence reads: CSVMALAGRQFF. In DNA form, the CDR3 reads TGCAGCGTTATGGCCCTAGCGGGTCGGCAGTTCTTC.

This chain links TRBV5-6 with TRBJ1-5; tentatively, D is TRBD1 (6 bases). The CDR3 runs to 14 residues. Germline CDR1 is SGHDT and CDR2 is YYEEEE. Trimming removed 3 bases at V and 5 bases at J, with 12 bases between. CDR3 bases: TGTGCCAGCAGCTCAACAGGGCTCTATCAGCCCCAGCATTTT. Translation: CASSSTGLYQPQHF.

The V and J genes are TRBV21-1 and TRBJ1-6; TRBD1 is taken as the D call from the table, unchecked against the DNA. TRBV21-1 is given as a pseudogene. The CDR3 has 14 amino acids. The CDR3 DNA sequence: TGTGCCAGCAGCAAAGCGTTAGGGGATTCACCCCTCCACTTT. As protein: CASSKALGDSPLHF.